This TCR beta chain originates from a study of vaccination effects on CD4 cells after COVID-19. Overall study context: Two-dose BNT162b2 or mRNA-1273 vaccination was given to participants.

Looked up from germline, CDR1 is LGHDT and CDR2 is YNNKEL (reference sequence). The ends lost 1 base at V and 5 bases at J; junction bases unmatched: 2. This CDR3 comprises 15 residues. Study observations and caveats: In the late period after vaccination, infection- and vaccine-induced clones contracted markedly.

Sequencing was performed with immunoSEQ multiplex PCR; in TCRdb, only in-frame clones are kept and a portion is missing. The data contain roughly 52,000 clones, around 70% of them singletons. Within the ViraFEST assay, antigen-specific CD4+ T cells underwent expansion with viral peptide pools prior to sequencing. Following culture for about 11 days, CD4+ T cells were isolated. In the vaccine recipients, nucleocapsid antibodies were negative and there was no prior SARS-CoV-2 infection. This clone was seen more than once but under ten times. The antigen remains undetermined. The specimen comprised CD4+ T cells from PBMCs cultured with SARS-CoV-2 spike peptides, sampled before COVID-19 vaccination. This clonotype was obtained from a human donor who received a COVID-19 vaccine. The V gene is TRBV3-1 (or the pseudogene TRBV3-2), the J gene TRBJ1-5; 10 bases are shared with TRBD1. The CDR3 DNA is TGTGCCAGCAGCCAAGGTGGGACAGGGGATCAGCCCCAGCATTTT. It yields the protein CASSQGGTGDQPQHF.